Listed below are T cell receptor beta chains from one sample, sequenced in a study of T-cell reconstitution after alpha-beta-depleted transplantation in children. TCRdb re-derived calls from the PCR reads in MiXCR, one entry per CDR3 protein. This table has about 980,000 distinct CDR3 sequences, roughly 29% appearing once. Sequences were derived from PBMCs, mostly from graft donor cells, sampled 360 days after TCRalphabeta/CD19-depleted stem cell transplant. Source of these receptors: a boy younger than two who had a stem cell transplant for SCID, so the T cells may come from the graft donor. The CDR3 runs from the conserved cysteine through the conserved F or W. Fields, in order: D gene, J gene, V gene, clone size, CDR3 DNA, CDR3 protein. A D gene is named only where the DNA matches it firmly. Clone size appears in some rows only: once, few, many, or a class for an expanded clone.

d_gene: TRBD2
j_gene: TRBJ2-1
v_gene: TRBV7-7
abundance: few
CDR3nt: TGTGCCAGCAGCGCGCGTCTAGCGGCTGGCAATGAGCAGTTCTTC
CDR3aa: CASSARLAAGNEQFF

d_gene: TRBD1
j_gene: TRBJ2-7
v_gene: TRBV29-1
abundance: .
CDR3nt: TGCAGCGTTGAGATGAACCGTGGGACAGGGACCTACGAGCAGTACTTC
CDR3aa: CSVEMNRGTGTYEQYF

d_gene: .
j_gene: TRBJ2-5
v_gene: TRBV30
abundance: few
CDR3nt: TGTGCCTGGAGTGTATCGCTCGAGACCCAGTACTTC
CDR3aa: CAWSVSLETQYF

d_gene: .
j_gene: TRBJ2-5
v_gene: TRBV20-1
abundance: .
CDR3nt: TGCAGTGCTAGAGATGCAGTGGTGGAGACCCAGTACTTC
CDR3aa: CSARDAVVETQYF

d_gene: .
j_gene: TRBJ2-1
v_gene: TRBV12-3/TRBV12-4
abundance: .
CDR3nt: TGTGCCAGCAGTCCCGGCCTAAGTACCTACCCCCTCACCTACAATGAGCAGTTCTTC
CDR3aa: CASSPGLSTYPLTYNEQFF

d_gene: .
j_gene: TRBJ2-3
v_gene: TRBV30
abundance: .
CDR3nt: TGTGCCTGGAGTGTTCGGGGTCCAGATACGCAGTATTTT
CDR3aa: CAWSVRGPDTQYF

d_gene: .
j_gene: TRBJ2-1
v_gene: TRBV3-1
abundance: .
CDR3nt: TGTGCCAGCAGCCAAGGGCCCCGGGGGGCCTATGAGCAGTTCTTC
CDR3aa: CASSQGPRGAYEQFF

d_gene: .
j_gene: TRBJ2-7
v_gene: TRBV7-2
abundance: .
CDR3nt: TGTGCCAGCAGCTTAGCCCTCCAGGGGAACGAGCAGTACTTC
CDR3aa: CASSLALQGNEQYF

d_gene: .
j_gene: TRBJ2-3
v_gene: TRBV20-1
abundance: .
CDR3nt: TGCAGTGCTAAAAAAGTGGGGACAGATACGCAGTATTTT
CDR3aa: CSAKKVGTDTQYF

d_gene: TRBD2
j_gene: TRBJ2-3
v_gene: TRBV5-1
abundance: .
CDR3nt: TGCGCCAGCAGCTCGATAGCGGGGGGGCCGTCCCATACGCAGTATTTT
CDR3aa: CASSSIAGGPSHTQYF

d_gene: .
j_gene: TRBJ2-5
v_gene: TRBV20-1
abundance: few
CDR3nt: TGCAGTGCTTCCGGGATCCGCCAAGAGACCCAGTACTTC
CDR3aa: CSASGIRQETQYF

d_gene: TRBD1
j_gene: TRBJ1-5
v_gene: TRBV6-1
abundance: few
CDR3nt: TGTGCCAGCAGTCGAGACAGGGCCCTCAATCAGCCCCAGCATTTT
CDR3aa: CASSRDRALNQPQHF

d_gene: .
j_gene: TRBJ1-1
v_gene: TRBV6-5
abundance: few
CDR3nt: TGTGCCAGCAGTGCTCGAGTTGGGAACACTGAAGCTTTCTTT
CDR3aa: CASSARVGNTEAFF

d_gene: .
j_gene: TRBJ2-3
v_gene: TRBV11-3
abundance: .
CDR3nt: TGTGCCAGCAGCCCCCGACCGGGGTTGGGGCAGTATTTT
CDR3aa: CASSPRPGLGQYF

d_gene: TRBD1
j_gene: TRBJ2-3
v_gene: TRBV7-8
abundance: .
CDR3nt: TGTGCCAGCAGCCTGGCTTTGGGACAGGGATTAAGTGCAGATACGCAGTATTTT
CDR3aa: CASSLALGQGLSADTQYF

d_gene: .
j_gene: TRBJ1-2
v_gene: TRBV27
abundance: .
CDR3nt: TGTGCCAGCAGTTTCCTCCCAGGACTGGGGGGCTACACCTTC
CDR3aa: CASSFLPGLGGYTF

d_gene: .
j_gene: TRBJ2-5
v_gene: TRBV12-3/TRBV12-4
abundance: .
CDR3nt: TGTGCCAGCAGTTTTGAGGGAATAGCGGCAGAGACCCAGTACTTC
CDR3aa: CASSFEGIAAETQYF

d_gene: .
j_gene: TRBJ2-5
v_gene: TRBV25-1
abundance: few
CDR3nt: TGTGCCAGCAGTGAATATTGGACCCAGTACTTC
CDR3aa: CASSEYWTQYF

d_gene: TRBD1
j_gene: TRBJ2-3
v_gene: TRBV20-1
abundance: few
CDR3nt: TGCAGTGCTAGAAGGGGACAGAATACGCAGTATTTT
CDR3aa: CSARRGQNTQYF

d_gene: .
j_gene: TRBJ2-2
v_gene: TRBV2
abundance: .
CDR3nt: TGTGCCAGCACCAGAAGTTTTGCCGGGGAGCTGTTTTTT
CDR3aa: CASTRSFAGELFF

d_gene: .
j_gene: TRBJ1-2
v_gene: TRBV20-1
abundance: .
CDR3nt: TGCAGTGCTAGTATGACAGAGACTCCCTATGGCTACACCTTC
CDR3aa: CSASMTETPYGYTF

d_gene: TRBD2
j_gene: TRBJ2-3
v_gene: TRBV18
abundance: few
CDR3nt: TGTGCCAGCTCCCCCCGGAGGCTAGCGGGGGGGTTCTCCACAGATACGCAGTATTTT
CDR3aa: CASSPRRLAGGFSTDTQYF

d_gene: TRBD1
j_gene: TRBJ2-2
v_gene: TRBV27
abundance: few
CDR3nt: TGTGCCAGCAGTTTATCCCGACAGGGGTCCCGCACCGGGGAGCTGTTTTTT
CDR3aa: CASSLSRQGSRTGELFF

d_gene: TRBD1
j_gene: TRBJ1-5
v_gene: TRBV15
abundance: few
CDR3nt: TGTGCCACAACCAGTTATAACAGGGGCAGCAATCAGCCCCAGCATTTT
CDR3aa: CATTSYNRGSNQPQHF

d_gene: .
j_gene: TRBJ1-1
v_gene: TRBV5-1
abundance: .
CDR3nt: TGCGCCAGCAGCTTGACGGTCGGGGGAATGAACACTGAAGCTTTCTTT
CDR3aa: CASSLTVGGMNTEAFF

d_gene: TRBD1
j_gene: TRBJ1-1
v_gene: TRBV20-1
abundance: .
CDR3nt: TGCAGTGCCATGGACAGGGGGCGAGGGACTGAAGCTTTCTTT
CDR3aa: CSAMDRGRGTEAFF

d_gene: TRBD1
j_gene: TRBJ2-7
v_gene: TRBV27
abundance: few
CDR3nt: TGTGCCAGCAGCCCCGACAGGGTGGCTTACTACGAGCAGTACTTC
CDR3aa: CASSPDRVAYYEQYF

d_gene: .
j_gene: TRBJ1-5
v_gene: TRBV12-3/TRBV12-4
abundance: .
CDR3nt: TGTGCCAGCAGCCTTCGGGGGGCCCGCAATCAGCCCCAGCATTTT
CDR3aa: CASSLRGARNQPQHF

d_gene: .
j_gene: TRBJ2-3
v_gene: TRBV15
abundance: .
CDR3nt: TGTGCCACCAGCAGAGTCTCAGGGGCTGGATCAGATACGCAGTATTTT
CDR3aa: CATSRVSGAGSDTQYF

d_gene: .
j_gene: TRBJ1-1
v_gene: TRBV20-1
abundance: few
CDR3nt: TGCAGTGCCATGACAGGGAACACTGAAGCTTTCTTT
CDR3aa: CSAMTGNTEAFF

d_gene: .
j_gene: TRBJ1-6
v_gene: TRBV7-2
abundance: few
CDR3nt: TGTGCCAGCAGCTCAAACAGGGTTAGCAATTCACCCCTCCACTTT
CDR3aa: CASSSNRVSNSPLHF

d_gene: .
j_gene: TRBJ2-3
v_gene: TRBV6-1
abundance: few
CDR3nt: TGTGCCAGCAGAGAAACCGGGACTCTTAGCACAGATACGCAGTATTTT
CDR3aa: CASRETGTLSTDTQYF

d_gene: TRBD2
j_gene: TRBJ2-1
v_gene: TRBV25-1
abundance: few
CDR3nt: TGTGCCAGCAGTACGACGGGGGGTCTTTACAATGAGCAGTTCTTC
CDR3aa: CASSTTGGLYNEQFF

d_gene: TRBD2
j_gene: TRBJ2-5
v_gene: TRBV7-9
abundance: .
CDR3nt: TGTGCCAGCAGCTTTAACCCTAGCGGGGCAGAGACCCAGTACTTC
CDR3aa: CASSFNPSGAETQYF

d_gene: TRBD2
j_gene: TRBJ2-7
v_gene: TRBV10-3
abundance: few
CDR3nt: TGTGCCATCAGTGGACGTAGCGGGGGTGCCGGGGACGAGCAGTACTTC
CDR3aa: CAISGRSGGAGDEQYF

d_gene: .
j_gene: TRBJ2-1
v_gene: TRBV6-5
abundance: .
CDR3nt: TGTGCCAGCAGTTACTCGAATTCATACAATGAGCAGTTCTTC
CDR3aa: CASSYSNSYNEQFF

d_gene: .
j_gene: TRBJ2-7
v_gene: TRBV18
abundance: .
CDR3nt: TGTGCCAGCTCACCACCGACGGAGGAATACTCCTACGAGCAGTACTTC
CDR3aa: CASSPPTEEYSYEQYF

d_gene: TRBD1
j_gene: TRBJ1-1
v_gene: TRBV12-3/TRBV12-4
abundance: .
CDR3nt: TGTGCCAGCAGTGGGCGGACAGGGTTTAACGGTGAAGCTTTCTTT
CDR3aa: CASSGRTGFNGEAFF

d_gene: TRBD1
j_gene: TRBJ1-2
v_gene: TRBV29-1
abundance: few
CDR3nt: TGCAGCGCAAGGCTTCCGGGACAGTATGGCTACACCTTC
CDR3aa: CSARLPGQYGYTF

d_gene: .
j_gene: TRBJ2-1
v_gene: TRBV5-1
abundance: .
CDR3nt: TGCGCCAGCAGCCGATATAATATGTACAATGAGCAGTTCTTC
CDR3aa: CASSRYNMYNEQFF

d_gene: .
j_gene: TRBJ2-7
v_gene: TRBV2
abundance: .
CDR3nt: TGTGCCAGCTCGGGAGCAGGGCCCCCATCCTACGAGCAGTACTTC
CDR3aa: CASSGAGPPSYEQYF

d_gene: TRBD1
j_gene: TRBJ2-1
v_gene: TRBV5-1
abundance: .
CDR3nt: TGCGCCAGCAGCTTACGGACAGGCACCGACAATGAGCAGTTCTTC
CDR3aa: CASSLRTGTDNEQFF

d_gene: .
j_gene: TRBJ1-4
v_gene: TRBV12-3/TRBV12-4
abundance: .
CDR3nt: TGTGCCAGCAGTCCCCCAGGGGCGACTAGGGAAAAACTGTTTTTT
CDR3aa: CASSPPGATREKLFF

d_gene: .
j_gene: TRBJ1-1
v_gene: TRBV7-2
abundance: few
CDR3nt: TGTGCCAGCAGCTTAGGGCCCTGGCCGAACACTGAAGCTTTCTTT
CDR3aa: CASSLGPWPNTEAFF

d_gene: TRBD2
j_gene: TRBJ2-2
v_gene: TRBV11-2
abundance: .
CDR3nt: TGTGCCAGCAGCTTCCGATTTCCCGAGCGGGGGGGCTCCACCGGGGAGCTGTTTTTT
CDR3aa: CASSFRFPERGGSTGELFF

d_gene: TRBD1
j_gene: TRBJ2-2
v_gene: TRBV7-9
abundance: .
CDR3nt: TGTGCCAGCAGCTTACGGGACAGGGTTATCACCGGGGAGCTGTTTTTT
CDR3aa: CASSLRDRVITGELFF

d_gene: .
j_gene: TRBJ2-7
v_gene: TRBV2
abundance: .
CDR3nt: TGTGCCAGCAGGTGGCGGGACATATCCTACGAGCAGTACTTC
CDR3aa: CASRWRDISYEQYF

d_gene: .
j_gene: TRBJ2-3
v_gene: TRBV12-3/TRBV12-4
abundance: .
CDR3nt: TGTGCCAGCAGCTCCGGGGGATGGGTGACAGATACGCAGTATTTT
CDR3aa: CASSSGGWVTDTQYF

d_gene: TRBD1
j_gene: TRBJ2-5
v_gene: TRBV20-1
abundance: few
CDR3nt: TGCAGTGCTAGATCCTCCCGGACAGGGCTAGAGACCCAGTACTTC
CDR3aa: CSARSSRTGLETQYF

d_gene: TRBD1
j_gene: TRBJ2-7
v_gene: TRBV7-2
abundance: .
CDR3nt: TGTGCCAGCAGCCTCCGGACGCCGGGACAGGGGTTCTACGAGCAGTACTTC
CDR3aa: CASSLRTPGQGFYEQYF

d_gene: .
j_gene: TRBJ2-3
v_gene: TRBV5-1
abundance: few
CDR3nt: TGCGCCAGCAGCCTAGACTCATCGCTGGGCACAGATACGCAGTATTTT
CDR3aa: CASSLDSSLGTDTQYF

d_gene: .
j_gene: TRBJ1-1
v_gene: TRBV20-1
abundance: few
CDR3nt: TGCAGTGCTAGAGGTCGGCGGGGGGATGAAGCTTTCTTT
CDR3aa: CSARGRRGDEAFF

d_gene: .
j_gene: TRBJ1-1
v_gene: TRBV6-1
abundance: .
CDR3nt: TGTGCCAGCAGTGTTGGTCACAGGGCAGGGAACACTGAAGCTTTCTTT
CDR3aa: CASSVGHRAGNTEAFF

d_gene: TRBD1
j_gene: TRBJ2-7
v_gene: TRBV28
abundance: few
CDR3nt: TGTGCCAGCAGGCGTGACCCACTGGACAGGGCTTATCCCTACGAGCAGTACTTC
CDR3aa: CASRRDPLDRAYPYEQYF

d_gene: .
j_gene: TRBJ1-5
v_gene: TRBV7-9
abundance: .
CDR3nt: TGTGCCAGCAGCATTCAGGACAGCGGTCAGCCCCAGCATTTT
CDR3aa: CASSIQDSGQPQHF

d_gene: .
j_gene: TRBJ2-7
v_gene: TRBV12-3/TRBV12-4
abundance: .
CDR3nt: TGTGCCAGCAGAGCTGCCCAAGGCGAGCAGTACTTC
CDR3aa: CASRAAQGEQYF

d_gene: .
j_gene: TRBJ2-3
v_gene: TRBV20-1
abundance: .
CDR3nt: TGCAGTGCATACACAGATACGCAGTATTTT
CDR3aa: CSAYTDTQYF

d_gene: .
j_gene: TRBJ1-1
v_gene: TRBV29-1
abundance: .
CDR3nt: TGCAGCGTTGATACAGGGCTGGTTGAGACTGAAGCTTTCTTT
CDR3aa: CSVDTGLVETEAFF

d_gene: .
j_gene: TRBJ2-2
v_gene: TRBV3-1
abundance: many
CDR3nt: TGTGCCAGCAGCCAAGATTCGGGGGCCGGCACCGGGGAGCTGTTTTTT
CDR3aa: CASSQDSGAGTGELFF

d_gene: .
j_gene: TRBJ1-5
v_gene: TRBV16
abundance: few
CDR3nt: TGTGCCAGCAGCCAGCCACTACCTAGATTTGCCGTTCAGCCCCAGCATTTT
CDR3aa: CASSQPLPRFAVQPQHF